The clone carrying this TCR beta chain was detected only once. This sample is part of a study of blood T cell repertoires in COVID-19. Study-wide background: Sources were T cells, B-cell-depleted T cells, or PBMCs; the material itself was cDNA or gDNA.

Per the authors' pipeline: Nucleated cell number was recorded as an estimate derived from reference gene primer amplification. Measured with immunoSEQ multiplex PCR; TCRdb has only the in-frame clones, and not every one. From that table come the V and J calls and clone size; the DNA was used to work out D and trimming. The sample lists 200,000 to 250,000 clones, roughly 83% occurring once. The CDR3 loop spans 15 amino acids. The trim removed 9 bases at V and 7 bases at J, leaving 12 bases unmatched. Germline assignment: CDR1 LNHDA and CDR2 SQIVND (reference sequence). Participants had their cohort set by participant-reported clinical history.

Sequenced input: PBMCs or T cells enriched from blood (not recorded which). The rearrangement joins TRBV19 to TRBJ1-4, with TRBD1 matching 9 bases. This receptor was taken from a woman aged 35 to 49 with acute COVID-19. The CDR3 reads CASTDGTGLAEKLFF. CDR3 nucleotide sequence: TGTGCCAGCACGGACGGGACAGGGTTGGCTGAAAAACTGTTTTTT.